The TCR beta chain under discussion was sequenced for a study of shared clonotypes between healthy human individuals. Study-wide findings and caveats: Naive CD4 clonotype sharing across a few donors was about 5%. With few donors, the genetic and exposure-history diversity represented was limited.

Study processing details: Filtering differed, since immunoSEQ gave only junction sequences and no quality scores. The repertoire was sequenced with immunoSEQ multiplex PCR; TCRdb's copy has only in-frame clones and lacks some. Clone size and the V and J calls come from that table; the DNA yielded D and trimming. This sample has 2 million to 2.5 million clones, with 90% to 96% found just once. A note on this clone: The antigen is not known.

CDR3 size: 14 residues. From germline, CDR1 is SGHTA and CDR2 FQGNSA. Losses at the gene ends were 5 bases for V and 7 bases for J; bases not matched to a gene: 8. The healthy adult donors were HIV-negative and reported no recent acute infections or vaccinations. This sequence joins TRBV7-2 and TRBJ1-2, with 9 bases identical to TRBD1. What was sequenced was naive CD4+ T cells sorted from blood. Subset given: CD45RA+ positively selected. This sequence was found in a man between 18 and 35 years old in good health. DNA for the CDR3: TGTGCCAGCAGCCCTGAGGGACAGGGCAGTGGCTACACCTTC. It encodes CASSPEGQGSGYTF. Filled out from reference TRBV7-2 and TRBJ1-2, the complete variable domain reads GAGVSQSPSNKVTEKGKDVELRCDPISGHTALYWYRQSLGQGLEFLIYFQGNSAPDKSGLPSDRFSAERTGGSVSTLTIQRTQQEDSAVYLCASSPEGQGSGYTFGSGTRLTVV.